This T cell receptor (beta chain) was identified in a study of neurological immune-mediated disorders. This clonotype was observed many times. CDR3 length equals 15 residues. With 2 bases clipped from V and 6 bases from J, the junction kept 6 bases outside the gene matches. MiXCR, run by TCRdb on the 5' RACE reads, gives a single entry per CDR3 protein. The table records approximately 37,000 distinct CDR3 sequences, 14% of them present only once. The specimen sequenced was PBMCs. The source of this sequence is a woman in her forties or fifties with HTLV-1-associated myelopathy (HAM/TSP). The rearrangement joins TRBV12-3 or TRBV12-4 to TRBJ2-1, with 8 bases identical to TRBD2. The CDR3, as DNA: TGTGCCAGCAGTTTATTAATCCTAGCGGGCAATGAGCAGTTCTTC. Translation: CASSLLILAGNEQFF.